What follows describes a single TCR beta chain. The antigen is unknown. Unrecorded immune exposure was likely among donors, who were nominally healthy when sampled. The PCR had 60 Vbeta and 13 Jbeta primers. Clones were read by immunoSEQ multiplex PCR, and TCRdb kept only the in-frame ones, dropping some. The table shows 150,000 or so clones, with 70% to 80% occurring only once. The sample belongs to a study of cytomegalovirus exposure and HLA in healthy donors. General study findings and limits: More clonal expansion characterized HLA-associated TCR beta chains than equally common others in a later analysis.

Germline V gene data show CDR1 as KGHSH and CDR2 as LQKENI. V lost 3 bases and J lost 4; bases outside the gene matches: 5. This CDR3 comprises 15 residues. This clonotype originated in a man aged 25 to 40 in good health and CMV-seropositive. The genes are TRBV18 and TRBJ1-1; 10 bases match TRBD1. Sequencing was performed on PBMCs. The CDR3: CASSPRQGAGTEAFF. CDR3 nucleotides: TGTGCCAGCTCACCGCGACAGGGGGCAGGCACTGAAGCTTTCTTT.